Following are 32 T cell receptor beta chains from one sample sequenced in a study of shared T cell receptors in the human thymus. TCRdb's copy holds only in-frame clones and misses some; the assay was immunoSEQ multiplex PCR. This table holds about 730,000 clones, 80% to 90% found once. These data were also filed under a second study, of human thymus T cells.

The sample taken for sequencing was thymocytes. Receptors originate from a girl under three years old with a congenital heart defect.

V and J are TRBV4-1 and TRBJ1-1; a weak D match, TRBD1 (6 bases). This CDR3 contains 16 residues. In germline, CDR1 is MGHRA, CDR2 YSYEKL. Trimming took 0 bases from V and 4 from J, leaving 15 bases between them. DNA of the CDR3: TGCGCCAGCAGCCAAGAAGGGGGTGGGGAATCCACTGAAGCTTTCTTT. Protein sequence: CASSQEGGGESTEAFF.

J is TRBJ1-1 and V is TRBV29-1; the match to TRBD1 covers 7 bases. V lost 3 bases to trimming and J lost 3 bases; unmatched junction nucleotides: 13. This CDR3 contains 16 residues. Germline V CDR1 and CDR2: SQVTM, ANQGSEA. CDR3 nucleotide sequence: TGCAGCGTTGAGTCCCCCGAGGTTGACAGGGACACTGAAGCTTTCTTT. Translation gives CSVESPEVDRDTEAFF. Full variable domain (outside the CDR3, taken from reference TRBV29-1 and TRBJ1-1): SAVISQKPSRDICQRGTSLTIQCQVDSQVTMMFWYRQQPGQSLTLIATANQGSEATYESGFVIDKFPISRPNLTFSTLTVSNMSPEDSSIYLCSVESPEVDRDTEAFFGQGTRLTVV.

This sequence joins TRBV4-2 and TRBJ2-7; no definite D call. With 0 bases removed from V and 0 bases from J, the gap between germline ends came to 6 bases. Germline values: CDR1 LGHNA, CDR2 YNFKEQ. The CDR3 has 14 amino acids. CDR3 amino acids: CASSQDRSSYEQYF. In DNA form, the CDR3 reads TGTGCCAGCAGCCAAGACCGGAGCTCCTACGAGCAGTACTTC.

This sequence joins TRBV19 and TRBJ1-1, with a weak D call TRBD1 (5 bases). Germline assignment: CDR1 LNHDA and CDR2 SQIVND (reference sequence). Trimming removed 6 bases from V and 1 base from J, with 15 bases in between. The CDR3 runs to 15 residues. The CDR3 protein is CASSPGHLPNTEAFF. For the CDR3, the DNA is TGTGCCAGTAGCCCCGGACACCTTCCGAACACTGAAGCTTTCTTT. Full variable domain (missing parts from reference TRBV19 and TRBJ1-1): DGGITQSPKYLFRKEGQNVTLSCEQNLNHDAMYWYRQDPGQGLRLIYYSQIVNDFQKGDIAEGYSVSREKKESFPLTVTSAQKNPTAFYLCASSPGHLPNTEAFFGQGTRLTVV.

CDR3: CASSVEGTGANVLTF. The CDR3, as DNA: TGTGCCAGCAGCGTTGAGGGAACTGGGGCCAACGTCCTGACTTTC. This rearrangement joins TRBV9 to TRBJ2-6; D is perhaps TRBD2 (5 bases). The CDR3 length is 15 residues. The germline V gene has CDR1 SGDLS and CDR2 YYNGEE. Trimming removed 2 bases at V and 2 bases at J, with 8 bases between.

The genes are TRBV5-1 and TRBJ2-7, with D perhaps TRBD1 (5 bases). The V end lost 0 bases, the J end lost 2 bases, and 15 bases lay between the germline ends. The CDR3 runs to 16 residues. Germline V gene lookup returns CDR1 SGHRS and CDR2 YFSETQ. The chain's CDR3 is CASSLGRSEGAYEQYF. DNA for the CDR3: TGCGCCAGCAGCTTGGGGCGGAGCGAAGGGGCCTACGAGCAGTACTTC.

The rearrangement joins TRBV7-3 to TRBJ1-1; a possible D gene is TRBD1 (6 bases). Germline assignment: CDR1 SGHTA and CDR2 FQGTGA. The CDR3 contains 17 residues. Deletions cut 0 bases from V and 1 base from J, with 15 bases between. CDR3 amino acids: CASSLTEGGHPNTEAFF. In nucleotides, the CDR3 is TGTGCCAGCAGCTTAACTGAAGGGGGACATCCGAACACTGAAGCTTTCTTT.

The chain is built from TRBV4-1 and TRBJ1-1; 7 positions match TRBD1. The length of the CDR3 is 17 residues. Per germline, CDR1 MGHRA and CDR2 YSYEKL. Trimming took 1 base from V and 5 from J; bases not matched to a gene: 13. The CDR3 here is CASSQAPTQGRGTEAFF. The CDR3 region has the DNA TGCGCCAGCAGCCAAGCCCCAACACAGGGGCGAGGGACTGAAGCTTTCTTT.

This clone was seen just once. V is TRBV4-3 and J is TRBJ1-2; no firm D call. V lost 0 bases and J lost 2, with 13 bases in between. The germline gives CDR1 LGHNA, CDR2 YSLEER. The CDR3 spans 16 residues. Written as DNA, the CDR3 is TGCGCCAGCAGCCAAGATCGTGGCAGGTCAAACTATGGCTACACCTTC. Protein: CASSQDRGRSNYGYTF.

V and J are TRBV6-5 and TRBJ1-1; D possibly corresponds to TRBD1 (5 bases). The CDR3 has 14 amino acids. Germline V lookup: CDR1 MNHEY, CDR2 SVGAGI. Trimming removed 6 bases at V and 5 bases at J, with 16 bases between. This chain's CDR3 is CASRTWGVGTEAFF. As DNA, the CDR3 is TGTGCCAGCAGGACTTGGGGGGTTGGAACTGAAGCTTTCTTT.

The chain is built from TRBV6-5 and TRBJ1-1; 9 bases are a match to TRBD1. The ends lost 2 bases at V and 3 bases at J; junction bases unmatched: 7. Germline values: CDR1 MNHEY, CDR2 SVGAGI. The CDR3 is 16 amino acids. The CDR3 protein is CASSYANRDRDTEAFF. As DNA, the CDR3 is TGTGCCAGCAGTTACGCCAACCGGGACAGGGACACTGAAGCTTTCTTT.

The rearrangement uses TRBV4-3 and TRBJ2-3, with TRBD2 as a possible D gene (6 bases). The ends were cut back, 0 bases at V and 0 bases at J, with 16 bases in the middle. The CDR3 runs to 18 residues. In germline, CDR1 is LGHNA, CDR2 YSLEER. CDR3 in DNA: TGCGCCAGCAGCCAAGATAAGGCTAGCGAGCCTAGCACAGATACGCAGTATTTT. Amino acid sequence: CASSQDKASEPSTDTQYF.

This clone was detected a few times. V and J are TRBV6-5 and TRBJ1-6; TRBD1 might be the D (6 bases). Germline V gene lookup returns CDR1 MNHEY and CDR2 SVGAGI. V lost 6 bases and J 6 bases, leaving 12 bases between the germline ends. The CDR3 spans 14 residues. The CDR3 is CASRDSYTNSPLHF. The CDR3 DNA follows: TGTGCCAGCAGGGACAGCTATACTAATTCACCCCTCCACTTT.

V gene TRBV18 combines with J gene TRBJ2-1, with TRBD1 as a possible D gene (5 bases). V was clipped by 0 bases and J by 6 bases, with 15 bases between them. The CDR3 is 16 residues long. The V gene's germline CDR1 is KGHSH and CDR2 LQKENI. CDR3 loop: CASSPPGRVESNEQFF. CDR3 bases: TGTGCCAGCTCACCACCGGGCAGGGTTGAATCCAATGAGCAGTTCTTC.

This rearrangement joins TRBV5-1 to TRBJ1-1; 7 nucleotides match TRBD1. Trimming at V came to 5 bases and at J to 0 bases, leaving 19 bases not matched to a gene. Germline lookup yields CDR1 SGHRS and CDR2 YFSETQ. This CDR3 region has 19 residues. The CDR3 loop is CASSSQFPGQRFMNTEAFF. In nucleotides, the CDR3 is TGCGCCAGCAGTTCACAATTCCCGGGACAGCGTTTTATGAACACTGAAGCTTTCTTT.

This clone has a handful of counts. This sequence joins TRBV18 and TRBJ1-1, with D possibly matching TRBD1 (5 bases). This CDR3 is built from 15 residues. The V and J ends lost 3 bases and 5 bases respectively, with 16 bases between them. Germline values: CDR1 KGHSH, CDR2 LQKENI. DNA for the CDR3: TGTGCCAGCTCACCCCAGACAGTACTTAGGACTGAAGCTTTCTTT. It yields the protein CASSPQTVLRTEAFF.

This clone was recorded only once. The rearrangement uses TRBV28 and TRBJ1-1; maybe TRBD1 (6 bases). The CDR3 is made up of 15 amino acids. The V end was cut by 3 bases, the J end by 0 bases, with 11 bases between. Germline assignment: CDR1 MDHEN and CDR2 SYDVKM. The CDR3 bases are TGTGCCAGCAGTTTTTGGAGGACAGTGAACACTGAAGCTTTCTTT. Translating gives CASSFWRTVNTEAFF.

The J gene is TRBJ1-5, the V gene TRBV28, with D unresolved. Germline CDR1 reads MDHEN; CDR2 reads SYDVKM. Trimming stripped 3 bases from V and 0 bases from J, with 9 bases between. The CDR3 contains 15 residues. The CDR3 region is CASSFIEISNQPQHF. As DNA, the CDR3 is TGTGCCAGCAGTTTTATCGAGATTAGCAATCAGCCCCAGCATTTT.

The chain uses TRBV27 and TRBJ2-7, with D possibly being TRBD1 (5 bases). V dropped 4 bases and J dropped 6 bases, with 10 bases sitting between them. The CDR3 covers 12 residues. Per germline, CDR1 MNHEY and CDR2 SMNVEV (reference sequence). CDR3 amino acids: CASSYQGVEQYF. The CDR3 region has the DNA TGTGCCAGCAGTTATCAGGGCGTCGAGCAGTACTTC.

V gene TRBV7-2 combines with J gene TRBJ2-7, with no clear D. The ends were cut back, 5 bases at V and 6 bases at J, with 17 bases in the middle. The CDR3 contains 14 residues. CDR1 is SGHTA and CDR2 is FQGNSA in the germline V gene. The chain's CDR3 is CASSHNGSMGEQYF. Here the CDR3 DNA reads TGTGCCAGCAGCCACAACGGGTCGATGGGCGAGCAGTACTTC.

This chain joins TRBV4-1 and TRBJ2-7; 7 positions match TRBD1. V lost 5 bases and J lost 2; bases outside the gene matches: 3. CDR3 length: 13 amino acids. Germline lookup yields CDR1 MGHRA and CDR2 YSYEKL. Here the CDR3 reads CASSIGTAYEQYF. The CDR3 DNA follows: TGCGCCAGCAGCATAGGGACAGCCTACGAGCAGTACTTC.

CDR3 bases: TGTGCCAGCAGCTGGGCCGGGACAGGGGCAGAGACCCAGTACTTC. This sequence encodes CASSWAGTGAETQYF. V and J are TRBV7-6 and TRBJ2-5; 10 nucleotides match TRBD1. The J segment lost 4 bases and the V segment lost 4 bases, leaving 6 bases of the junction unmatched. The germline CDR1 and CDR2 sequences are SGHVS and FNYEAQ. This CDR3 comprises 15 residues.

The J gene is TRBJ2-5, the V gene TRBV5-1; TRBD2 is a possible D gene (7 bases). Germline CDR1 SGHRS, CDR2 YFSETQ. Trimming left V 0 bases short and J 1 base short, with 10 bases between. This CDR3 has 15 amino acids. This CDR3 reads CASSLEGGIQETQYF. DNA for the CDR3: TGCGCCAGCAGCTTGGAGGGGGGGATCCAAGAGACCCAGTACTTC.

CDR3 nucleotide sequence: TGCGCCAGCAGCTCCCCACGAACAGGGGTCGAGCAGTTCTTC. Protein product: CASSSPRTGVEQFF. The chain carries TRBV5-1 and TRBJ2-1; TRBD1 aligns across 7 bases. V was clipped by 3 bases and J by 10 bases; unmatched bases: 10. The germline V gene encodes CDR1 SGHRS and CDR2 YFSETQ. The CDR3 covers 14 residues.

CDR3 sequence: CASSRPGLGSPLHF. The CDR3 region has the DNA TGTGCCAGCAGCCGCCCCGGGTTGGGTTCACCCCTCCACTTT. The chain combines TRBV7-2 with TRBJ1-6; D call uncertain. CDR1 SGHTA and CDR2 FQGNSA come from the germline V gene. The CDR3 contains 14 residues. With 5 bases removed from V and 9 bases from J, the gap between germline ends came to 14 bases.

This clone appeared once. The rearrangement links TRBV4-1 to TRBJ1-4; 9 bases line up with TRBD1. J was trimmed by 2 bases and V by 0 bases; bases with no gene match: 10. This CDR3 contains 19 residues. CDR1 and CDR2 (germline): MGHRA, YSYEKL. The CDR3: CASSQDNRDRERTNEKLFF. DNA of the CDR3: TGCGCCAGCAGCCAAGACAACCGGGACAGGGAAAGGACTAATGAAAAACTGTTTTTT.

The J gene is TRBJ2-1, the V gene TRBV5-1, with D maybe TRBD2 (5 bases). Germline assignment: CDR1 SGHRS and CDR2 YFSETQ. The CDR3 spans 20 residues. V was pared by 4 bases and J by 0 bases, with 26 bases between. The CDR3 DNA is TGCGCCAGCAGCGTACTAGTGAGATTGGGCCCCCGATTCTCCTACAATGAGCAGTTCTTC. Its translation: CASSVLVRLGPRFSYNEQFF. The full variable domain, its missing parts supplied by reference TRBV5-1 and TRBJ2-1, is KAGVTQTPRYLIKTRGQQVTLSCSPISGHRSVSWYQQTPGQGLQFLFEYFSETQRNKGNFPGRFSGRQFSNSRSEMNVSTLELGDSALYLCASSVLVRLGPRFSYNEQFFGPGTRLTVL.

The V gene is TRBV27, the J gene TRBJ2-6; TRBD1 aligns across 7 bases. There are 19 residues in the CDR3. The V gene end was trimmed by 5 bases and the J gene end by 2 bases; junction bases not matched to a gene: 15. CDR1 MNHEY and CDR2 SMNVEV come from the germline V gene (reference sequence). CDR3 coding DNA: TGTGCCAGCAGTGACGCTGAAGGGGGCGCAAGCCCTGGGGCCAACGTCCTGACTTTC. Its translation: CASSDAEGGASPGANVLTF.

This chain uses TRBV5-4 with TRBJ2-5, with D maybe TRBD2 (5 bases). V was shortened by 5 bases and J by 5 bases, with 10 bases between the two germline ends. The CDR3 contains 12 residues. Germline CDR1 SGHNT, CDR2 YYREEE (reference sequence). The chain's CDR3 is CASSEGRETQYF. For the CDR3, the DNA is TGTGCCAGCAGTGAGGGCCGGGAGACCCAGTACTTC.

The chain carries TRBV2 and TRBJ1-3, with unresolved D. Germline CDR1 reads SNHLY; CDR2 reads FYNNEI. The CDR3 covers 15 residues. Trimming removed 6 bases at V and 2 bases at J, with 14 bases between. The CDR3 region has the DNA TGTGCCAGCAGAGATCTCCGGACTACTGGAAACACCATATATTTT. It codes for CASRDLRTTGNTIYF.

The chain joins TRBV5-1 to TRBJ2-7; a possible D gene is TRBD1 (6 bases). Trimming took 6 bases from V and 6 from J, leaving 19 bases between them. Germline V gene sequence: CDR1 SGHRS, CDR2 YFSETQ. The CDR3 loop spans 14 amino acids. CDR3 DNA: TGCGCCAGCACAATGGACAGCTATGCTACCGAGCAGTACTTC. This codes for CASTMDSYATEQYF.

This clone was found once. V and J are TRBV6-1 and TRBJ1-1; 10 bases are shared with TRBD1. This CDR3 is 15 amino acids long. The V and J ends lost 2 bases and 3 bases, in that order; junction bases with no gene match: 3. Germline V lookup: CDR1 MNHNS, CDR2 SASEGT. CDR3 sequence reads: CASSEPDRGHTEAFF. The CDR3 region has the DNA TGTGCCAGCAGTGAACCCGACAGGGGGCACACTGAAGCTTTCTTT.